The text below deals with one T cell receptor beta chain. The CDR3 is 15 residues long. Germline trimming cut 3 bases from V and 12 bases from J; bases unmatched to any gene: 10. The germline CDR1 and CDR2 sequences are LGHNA and YNFKEQ. Clones were sequenced by immunoSEQ multiplex PCR, and TCRdb holds only the in-frame ones, with some missing. The sample comprises about 130,000 clones, 89% of which are singletons, and 1% to 1.4% rests with the top ten. The record originates from a study of cytomegalovirus exposure and HLA in healthy donors. In the study overall: A subsequent analysis reported that the roughly 120 validation repertoires were produced on the same platform that had also been used for the roughly 670 first-cohort repertoires.

The material sequenced was PBMCs. This TCR derives from a woman under 30 in good health and CMV-seronegative. The chain employs TRBV4-2 and TRBJ2-4; 11 bases fit TRBD1. This CDR3 reads CASSHPQTGTGGQYF. CDR3 in DNA: TGTGCCAGCAGCCATCCCCAAACCGGGACAGGGGGTCAGTACTTC.